The clone carrying this T cell receptor (beta chain) has only one observation. What it recognizes is unknown. CDR1 is LNHDA and CDR2 is SQIVND in the germline V gene (reference sequence). This CDR3 has 15 residues. The trim removed 3 bases at V and 2 bases at J, leaving 0 bases unmatched. TCRdb's copy holds only in-frame clones and misses some; the assay was immunoSEQ multiplex PCR. The data hold under 150,000 clones, with 86% observed a single time. This sample was included in a study of PD-1 blockade in mismatch repair-deficient tumors. Study findings and constraints: Rapid post-treatment expansion, then contraction, generally preceding radiologic response, marked tumor-resident clones.

The TCR-sequenced patients were a few responders to pembrolizumab. This sequence originates from an adult with mismatch repair-deficient cancer. The sample consisted of peripheral blood, taken 44 weeks after starting pembrolizumab. This chain uses TRBV19 with TRBJ2-7; 14 nucleotides line up with TRBD2. Here the CDR3 DNA reads TGTGCCAGTAGTATGACTAGCGGGAGGGCCTACGAGCAGTACTTC. Protein sequence: CASSMTSGRAYEQYF.